The subject of this entry is one T cell receptor (beta chain). The CDR3 loop spans 13 amino acids. Trimming stripped 5 bases from V and 4 bases from J, with 12 bases between. The germline V gene has CDR1 MNHEY and CDR2 SMNVEV (reference sequence). These data belong to a study of cytomegalovirus exposure and HLA in healthy donors. Measured with immunoSEQ multiplex PCR; TCRdb has only the in-frame clones, and not every one. The sample records about 170,000 clones, about 89% being singletons. The sequence derives from a man aged 18 to 35 in good health and CMV-seropositive. The chain is built from TRBV27 and TRBJ2-7; no firm D call. Specimen: PBMCs. CDR3 sequence reads: CASSPERLYEQYF. The CDR3 DNA follows: TGTGCCAGCAGTCCTGAGAGACTTTACGAGCAGTACTTC.